This T cell receptor (beta chain) is drawn from a study of blood T cells in healthy people across ages. PCR was performed a second time for about 7 to 12 cycles using a sample-barcoded 5' primer and a J-beta primer mix. Via MiXCR, TCRdb re-called the 5' RACE reads, giving one row per CDR3 protein. Of around 1.5 million distinct CDR3 sequences detected, about 35% appear once; the ten largest clones hold 11%. With V trimmed by 6 bases and J by 8 bases, 7 bases remained unmatched. From germline, CDR1 is ENHRY and CDR2 SYGVKD. The length of the CDR3 is 14 residues. This rearrangement joins TRBV10-3 to TRBJ1-6; the match to TRBD1 covers 7 bases. The specimen was blood. This TCR came from a woman aged 30 to 39 in good health. In nucleotides, the CDR3 is TGTGCCATCAGGAGGGACAGTGGGGATTCACCCCTCCACTTT. The encoded protein is CAIRRDSGDSPLHF.